Below are 11 T cell receptor beta chains sequenced from a single sample in a study of identical twins. TCRdb itself ran the 5' RACE reads through MiXCR, one entry per CDR3 protein. Seen here are about 700,000 distinct CDR3 sequences, roughly 6% observed once, and the top ten hold 1.5% to 2%. Sequencing was done on a sample of naive T cells sorted from blood. The receptors were sampled from a man aged 18 to 30 in good health.

This clonotype came up a few times. The chain employs TRBV29-1 and TRBJ2-2, with TRBD2 as a possible D gene (6 bases). The CDR3 spans 10 residues. Germline V gene data show CDR1 as SQVTM and CDR2 as ANQGSEA. CDR3 sequence: CVGSAGELFF. The DNA of the CDR3 is TGCGTCGGGAGTGCCGGGGAGCTGTTTTTT.

This clonotype showed up many times. The chain carries TRBV20-1 and TRBJ2-7; TRBD1 might be the D (6 bases). Trimming left V 2 bases short and J 2 bases short, with 13 bases between. The CDR3 has 14 amino acids. The germline CDR1 and CDR2 sequences are DFQATT and SNEGSKA (reference sequence). CDR3 nucleotide sequence: TGCAGTGCTAGAAAAAACCGGGACACCTACGAGCAGTACGTC. As protein: CSARKNRDTYEQYV.

V is TRBV28 and J is TRBJ1-2, with TRBD1 matching 8 bases. Germline values: CDR1 MDHEN, CDR2 SYDVKM. The CDR3 has 14 amino acids. The V and J ends lost 4 bases and 4 bases, in that order; junction bases with no gene match: 5. CDR3 residues: CASSSDDRGYGYTF. The CDR3 bases are TGTGCCAGCAGTTCCGACGACAGGGGCTATGGCTACACCTTC.

J is TRBJ2-5 and V is TRBV29-1; 9 positions agree with TRBD2. CDR1 SQVTM and CDR2 ANQGSEA come from the germline V gene. V dropped 4 bases and J dropped 1; count of bases not matched to a gene: 10. The CDR3 sequence is 16 residues long. CDR3 bases: TGCAGCGTTGCCCGCCACAGACTAGCGGCCCAAGAGACCCAGTACTTC. Protein: CSVARHRLAAQETQYF.

This chain uses TRBV6-1 with TRBJ2-2, with 8 bases lining up with TRBD1. Looked up from germline, CDR1 is MNHNS and CDR2 is SASEGT. This CDR3 has 14 residues. V lost 4 bases to trimming and J lost 4 bases; unmatched junction nucleotides: 2. The CDR3 spells CASSAGQATGELFF. Here the CDR3 DNA reads TGTGCCAGCAGTGCGGGACAGGCCACCGGGGAGCTGTTTTTT.

This clonotype was counted at least ten times. V and J are TRBV12-3 or TRBV12-4 and TRBJ2-6; D gene unclear. The CDR3 totals 14 residues. V was clipped by 8 bases and J by 0 bases, with 8 bases between them. The CDR3 sequence is CASRSLSGANVLTF. The CDR3 nucleotides read TGTGCCAGCCGTTCCCTCTCTGGGGCCAACGTCCTGACTTTC.

This clonotype has a handful of counts. The rearrangement uses TRBV7-2 and TRBJ2-1, with 10 bases matching TRBD2. The CDR3 consists of 15 residues. Germline V CDR1 and CDR2: SGHTA, FQGNSA. Losses at the gene ends were 5 bases for V and 10 bases for J; bases not matched to a gene: 11. In DNA, the CDR3 is TGTGCCAGCAGCGGACCGGGACTAGCGTCGGGGGAGCAGTTCTTC. This encodes CASSGPGLASGEQFF.

This clonotype has a count of ten or more. This chain connects TRBV20-1 to TRBJ2-3, with D tentatively TRBD2 (5 bases). Germline values: CDR1 DFQATT, CDR2 SNEGSKA (reference sequence). V was cut by 1 base and J by 11 bases, with 13 bases left in between. The CDR3 consists of 12 residues. CDR3: CSARVEGGKQYF. The CDR3 region has the DNA TGCAGTGCTAGAGTTGAGGGTGGGAAGCAGTATTTT.

This clonotype was seen at least ten times. The chain combines TRBV12-3 or TRBV12-4 with TRBJ2-3, with 9 positions matching TRBD1. The CDR3 has 17 amino acids. Trimming cost V 7 bases and J 3 bases; bases outside gene matches: 14. CDR3 protein: CASKVTPGTGMTDTQYF. CDR3 bases: TGTGCCAGCAAGGTGACACCCGGGACAGGGATGACAGATACGCAGTATTTT.

This chain uses TRBV9 with TRBJ2-2; 9 bases match TRBD1. The junction had 6 bases not matched to a gene; V was cut back by 4 bases and J by 5 bases. The CDR3 has 15 amino acids. The germline V gene has CDR1 SGDLS and CDR2 YYNGEE. The CDR3 is CASSSRDRETGELFF. Written as DNA, the CDR3 is TGTGCCAGCAGCTCCCGGGACAGGGAGACCGGGGAGCTGTTTTTT. Variable domain in full (rest from reference TRBV9 and TRBJ2-2): DSGVTQTPKHLITATGQRVTLRCSPRSGDLSVYWYQQSLDQGLQFLIQYYNGEERAKGNILERFSAQQFPDLHSELNLSSLELGDSALYFCASSSRDRETGELFFGEGSRLTVL.

V gene TRBV7-2 combines with J gene TRBJ2-5, with 7 positions matching TRBD1. V dropped 5 bases and J dropped 5; count of bases not matched to a gene: 11. Germline CDR1 and CDR2: SGHTA and FQGNSA. The CDR3 totals 15 residues. The CDR3 DNA reads as TGTGCCAGCAGCCCCCAGACAGGGATCGGGGAGACCCAGTACTTC. It yields the protein CASSPQTGIGETQYF.